The 28 T cell receptor beta chains listed next were all sequenced from one sample in a study of identifying expanded T cells in peripheral blood. Only in-frame clones appear in the TCRdb table, and some are missing; sequencing was by immunoSEQ multiplex PCR. Counted here are 65,000 to 95,000 clones, 84% occurring once; the ten biggest clones make up about 20%. Specimen: blood. The receptors were sampled from a person aged 18 to 69 in good health.

Comments on this clone: This CDR3 is also generated by other DNA sequences in the sample. This chain uses TRBV7-2 with TRBJ2-7, with 8 bases matching TRBD2. V lost 0 bases, J lost 0 bases, and 1 base stayed unmatched. Germline CDR1 and CDR2: SGHTA and FQGNSA. There are 15 residues in the CDR3. Written as DNA, the CDR3 is TGTGCCAGCAGCTTAGCCGGGACTAGCTCCTACGAGCAGTACTTC. Amino acids: CASSLAGTSSYEQYF.

The rearrangement links TRBV7-2 to TRBJ1-1; D is unresolved. The germline V gene has CDR1 SGHTA and CDR2 FQGNSA. This CDR3 is 15 amino acids long. V lost 1 base and J 3 bases, leaving 12 bases between the germline ends. CDR3 sequence reads: CASSLDRRSYTEAFF. In DNA form, the CDR3 reads TGTGCCAGCAGCTTAGACCGAAGAAGTTACACTGAAGCTTTCTTT.

This clone came up once. V is TRBV28 and J is TRBJ2-4, with TRBD1 as a possible D gene (5 bases). Germline CDR1 MDHEN, CDR2 SYDVKM. The CDR3 totals 13 residues. V was pared by 6 bases and J by 7 bases, with 13 bases between. CDR3 coding DNA: TGTGCCAGCAGGGGGCAGGGTTGGAACATTCAGTACTTC. It translates to CASRGQGWNIQYF.

To note about this clone: A junction boundary mismatches the germline segment, possibly from a read error. This chain joins TRBV27 and TRBJ2-1; no clear D gene. The length of the CDR3 is 16 residues. Looked up from germline, CDR1 is MNHEY and CDR2 is SMNVEV (reference sequence). The CDR3 nucleotides are TGTGCCAGCAGCCCCACCACCGGTCCTTCCCCGGATTTCCCACTCTTC. Amino acids: CASSPTTGPSPDFPLF.

The J gene is TRBJ1-2, the V gene TRBV30, with a weak D call TRBD1 (6 bases). CDR3 length equals 15 residues. Per the germline V gene, CDR1 is GTSNPN and CDR2 is SVGIG (reference sequence). The V gene lost 4 bases and the J gene lost 8 bases, with 23 bases spanning the gap. CDR3 in DNA: TGTGCCTGGACGAAAGGGCCGGACAGCCTGAGAGGCTACACCTTC. Translated, it gives CAWTKGPDSLRGYTF.

The chain employs TRBV29-1 and TRBJ2-5, with unresolved D. CDR3 length equals 14 residues. The ends were cut back, 1 base at V and 2 bases at J, with 11 bases in the middle. CDR1 and CDR2 from the germline V gene are SQVTM and ANQGSEA. CDR3 coding DNA: TGCAGCGTTGAAGGCCCCCGGATGCAAGAGACCCAGTACTTC. It is translated as CSVEGPRMQETQYF. Filled out from reference TRBV29-1 and TRBJ2-5, the complete variable domain reads SAVISQKPSRDICQRGTSLTIQCQVDSQVTMMFWYRQQPGQSLTLIATANQGSEATYESGFVIDKFPISRPNLTFSTLTVSNMSPEDSSIYLCSVEGPRMQETQYFGPGTRLLVL.

This rearrangement joins TRBV13 to TRBJ2-1; 9 nucleotides match TRBD1. CDR3 length: 13 residues. Germline values: CDR1 PRHDT, CDR2 FYEKMQ (reference sequence). V lost 5 bases, J lost 7 bases, and 3 bases stayed unmatched. The CDR3 DNA is TGTGCCAGCAGCGACGGACAGGGGAATGAGCAGTTCTTC. Translating gives CASSDGQGNEQFF.

This clone showed up just once. The V and J genes are TRBV7-4 and TRBJ1-1; TRBD1 matches at 8 bases. Germline CDR1 SGHVT, CDR2 SQSDAQ. The V gene end was trimmed by 5 bases and the J gene end by 3 bases; junction bases not matched to a gene: 11. CDR3 length: 16 residues. The DNA of the CDR3 is TGTGCCAGCAGCGTCACAGGACAGGGACGTTACACTGAAGCTTTCTTT. It yields the protein CASSVTGQGRYTEAFF.

This clone has a single count. The rearrangement uses TRBV4-2 and TRBJ2-2; TRBD2 matches at 9 bases. Per the germline V gene, CDR1 is LGHNA and CDR2 is YNFKEQ. The ends lost 3 bases at V and 3 bases at J; junction bases unmatched: 5. CDR3 length equals 16 residues. In DNA form, the CDR3 reads TGTGCCAGCAGCCAGACTAGCGGTCGAGACACCGGGGAGCTGTTTTTT. Its translation is CASSQTSGRDTGELFF.

This clone came up a few times. V gene TRBV28 combines with J gene TRBJ2-5; TRBD2 aligns across 7 bases. V shed 2 bases and J 5 bases; nucleotides not matched to a gene: 5. Germline V CDR1 and CDR2: MDHEN, SYDVKM. This CDR3 spans 14 amino acids. CDR3 bases: TGTGCCAGCAGTTTAAGAGTCGGGGGGGAGACCCAGTACTTC. Encoded protein: CASSLRVGGETQYF.

This clone has a single count. The chain has TRBV6-5 and TRBJ1-2, with TRBD1 matching 10 bases. The CDR3 loop spans 13 amino acids. Germline CDR1 and CDR2: MNHEY and SVGAGI. Trimming took 2 bases from V and 8 from J; bases not matched to a gene: 2. CDR3 in DNA: TGTGCCAGCAGTTACGGGACAGGGGAAGGCTACACCTTC. Its translation is CASSYGTGEGYTF.

This chain links TRBV5-1 with TRBJ2-7; 9 bases match TRBD1. CDR3 length equals 15 residues. V dropped 0 bases and J dropped 4; count of bases not matched to a gene: 5. CDR1 is SGHRS and CDR2 is YFSETQ in the germline V gene. The CDR3, as DNA: TGCGCCAGCAGCTTGGCACGGGACAGGGTATACGAGCAGTACTTC. Translated: CASSLARDRVYEQYF.

The genes are TRBV9 and TRBJ2-5; 7 bases fit TRBD1. Trimming removed 1 base from V and 5 bases from J; junction bases left unmatched: 11. This CDR3 comprises 16 residues. Germline V gene sequence: CDR1 SGDLS, CDR2 YYNGEE. The CDR3 protein is CASSVFWDSTPETQYF. The CDR3 bases are TGTGCCAGCAGCGTATTTTGGGACAGCACCCCGGAGACCCAGTACTTC.

V usage is TRBV5-1 and J usage is TRBJ2-2; D is ambiguous. V dropped 5 bases and J dropped 3 bases, with 8 bases sitting between them. CDR1 is SGHRS, CDR2 YFSETQ, per germline. The CDR3 consists of 13 residues. The CDR3 loop reads CASRVEYTGELFF. The CDR3 DNA follows: TGCGCCAGCAGGGTGGAGTACACCGGGGAGCTGTTTTTT.

The gene calls are TRBV6-5 and TRBJ2-1, with D possibly TRBD2 on 5 matching bases. The CDR3 has 14 residues. V shed 0 bases and J shed 5 bases, with 8 bases lying between them. Germline CDR1 is MNHEY and CDR2 is SVGAGI. Here the CDR3 DNA reads TGTGCCAGCAGTTACTCGGAGGAGAACAATGAGCAGTTCTTC. Protein product: CASSYSEENNEQFF.

V usage is TRBV6-6 and J usage is TRBJ2-7; 12 bases align to TRBD2. The junction had 2 bases not matched to a gene; V was cut back by 7 bases and J by 4 bases. Germline V gene data show CDR1 as MNHNY and CDR2 as SVGAGI (reference sequence). The length of the CDR3 is 13 residues. The CDR3 reads CASTLAGGYEQYF. CDR3 DNA: TGTGCCAGCACCCTAGCGGGAGGGTACGAGCAGTACTTC.

The genes are TRBV9 and TRBJ1-3, with D unresolved. Germline V gene sequence: CDR1 SGDLS, CDR2 YYNGEE. This CDR3 is 13 amino acids long. V lost 2 bases and J 8 bases, leaving 11 bases between the germline ends. CDR3 sequence reads: CASSVARGDTIYF. CDR3 bases: TGTGCCAGCAGCGTCGCCCGCGGAGACACCATATATTTT.

This chain links TRBV28 with TRBJ2-1; 8 positions agree with TRBD2. V trimming: 1 base; J trimming: 7 bases; junction bases outside the gene matches: 9. The CDR3 loop spans 16 amino acids. Per the germline V gene, CDR1 is MDHEN and CDR2 is SYDVKM. Here the CDR3 DNA reads TGTGCCAGCAGTTTATTTCCAGCGGGAGAGGCGAATGAGCAGTTCTTC. It is translated as CASSLFPAGEANEQFF. Complete variable domain (other parts from reference TRBV28 and TRBJ2-1): DVKVTQSSRYLVKRTGEKVFLECVQDMDHENMFWYRQDPGLGLRLIYFSYDVKMKEKGDIPEGYSVSREKKERFSLILESASTNQTSMYLCASSLFPAGEANEQFFGPGTRLTVL.

The chain combines TRBV21-1 with TRBJ1-1; TRBD1 was called by the table and not checked on the DNA. TRBV21-1 is shown as a pseudogene. The CDR3 is 14 amino acids. CDR3 amino acids: CASRIYTIRTEAFF. Written as DNA, the CDR3 is TGTGCCAGCAGAATATACACAATTCGCACTGAAGCTTTCTTT.

J is TRBJ2-5 and V is TRBV30, with D unresolved. Germline CDR1 GTSNPN, CDR2 SVGIG (reference sequence). Between the trimmed V and J ends, which lost 2 bases and 3 bases, there was a span of 4 bases. The length of the CDR3 is 11 residues. The CDR3 DNA sequence: TGTGCCTGGAGTATTAAAGAGACCCAGTACTTC. Translation gives CAWSIKETQYF.

The CDR3 sequence is CASSPLTGEIEQFF. CDR3 nucleotides: TGTGCCAGCTCACCATTGACAGGGGAGATTGAGCAGTTCTTC. J is TRBJ2-1 and V is TRBV18; 8 bases are a match to TRBD1. This CDR3 has 14 amino acids. The germline CDR1 and CDR2 sequences are KGHSH and LQKENI. V dropped 2 bases and J dropped 9; count of bases not matched to a gene: 6.

In DNA, the CDR3 is TGCGCCAGTGGGCTAGCCCGGAACACCGGGGAGCTGTTTTTT. As protein: CASGLARNTGELFF. The chain combines TRBV10-2 with TRBJ2-2, with D perhaps TRBD2 (5 bases). The CDR3 has 14 residues. V dropped 9 bases and J dropped 1 base, with 12 bases sitting between them. The germline V gene encodes CDR1 WSHSY and CDR2 SAAADI.

A single count supports this clone. This chain uses TRBV27 with TRBJ2-3; TRBD2 aligns across 9 bases. V was clipped by 6 bases and J by 5 bases; unmatched bases: 12. Germline-derived CDR1 and CDR2 are MNHEY and SMNVEV (reference sequence). This CDR3 has 16 amino acids. CDR3 in amino acids: CASSREGREGVDTQYF. The CDR3, as DNA: TGTGCCAGCAGCCGCGAAGGGCGGGAGGGAGTAGATACGCAGTATTTT.

The chain is built from TRBV5-6 and TRBJ2-1; the D gene is possibly TRBD2 (5 bases). Germline V gene lookup returns CDR1 SGHDT and CDR2 YYEEEE. V lost 1 base and J 7 bases, leaving 15 bases between the germline ends. CDR3 length: 15 amino acids. CDR3 in DNA: TGTGCCAGCAGCTTGTTTAGCGCAATGGGGAATGAGCAGTTCTTC. Translating gives CASSLFSAMGNEQFF.

The genes are TRBV18 and TRBJ2-5; D unresolved. Germline CDR1 is KGHSH and CDR2 is LQKENI. This CDR3 spans 13 amino acids. Trimming removed 3 bases at V and 7 bases at J, with 12 bases between. The CDR3 protein is CASSPLGDATQYF. CDR3 DNA sequence: TGTGCCAGCTCACCCCTAGGCGATGCGACCCAGTACTTC.

The chain has TRBV4-2 and TRBJ1-4; no reliable D call. This CDR3 region has 15 residues. CDR1 and CDR2 (germline): LGHNA, YNFKEQ. Trimming took off 4 bases at V and 0 bases at J, with 9 bases between the two ends. CDR3 amino acids: CASSPTRATNEKLFF. Written as DNA, the CDR3 is TGTGCCAGCAGCCCTACACGGGCAACTAATGAAAAACTGTTTTTT.

V gene TRBV11-1 combines with J gene TRBJ2-7; 7 bases are a match to TRBD2. V was pared by 3 bases and J by 8 bases, with 7 bases of the junction left unmatched. Looked up from germline, CDR1 is SGHAT and CDR2 is FQDESV (reference sequence). CDR3 length: 13 residues. CDR3 protein: CASSFPGGEKQYF. CDR3 coding DNA: TGTGCCAGCAGCTTTCCTGGGGGGGAGAAGCAGTACTTC. The variable domain in full, completed from reference TRBV11-1 and TRBJ2-7, reads EAEVAQSPRYKITEKSQAVAFWCDPISGHATLYWYRQILGQGPELLVQFQDESVVDDSQLPKDRFSAERLKGVDSTLKIQPAELGDSAMYLCASSFPGGEKQYFGPGTRLTVT.

The chain combines TRBV20-1 with TRBJ2-1, with D unclear. The V end lost 3 bases, the J end lost 6 bases, and 6 bases lay between the germline ends. The CDR3 spans 11 residues. Germline V gene data show CDR1 as DFQATT and CDR2 as SNEGSKA (reference sequence). CDR3 sequence: CSASARNEQFF. CDR3 nucleotides: TGCAGTGCTAGCGCCCGCAATGAGCAGTTCTTC.